This T cell receptor beta chain was observed in a study of blood T cell repertoires in COVID-19. Clones were sequenced by immunoSEQ multiplex PCR, and TCRdb holds only the in-frame ones, with some missing. The repertoire includes under 200,000 clones, over 75% of them detected once, and 9.5% to 11% sits in the top ten. This sequence was found in a man aged 50-60 years who had recovered from COVID-19. Input material: PBMCs or T cells enriched from blood (not recorded which).

CDR3 nucleotide sequence: TGTGCCAGCAGCCAAGATACACAGGGAAATGAAAAACTGTTTTTT. Translated: CASSQDTQGNEKLFF. The chain links TRBV4-2 to TRBJ1-4; D may be TRBD1 (6 bases). This CDR3 has 15 residues. Germline CDR1 reads LGHNA; CDR2 reads YNFKEQ. With 0 bases removed from V and 5 bases from J, the gap between germline ends came to 10 bases.